Sequencing of this T cell receptor beta chain was carried out in a study of T cells in Graves' hyperthyroidism and ophthalmopathy. Whole-study context: At the time of initial diagnosis and before any treatment, peripheral blood was collected.

The CDR3 runs 16 residues. V was pared by 3 bases and J by 7 bases, with 16 bases of the junction left unmatched. CDR1 is DFQATT and CDR2 is SNEGSKA in the germline V gene (reference sequence). TCR beta CDR3 region amplification was performed from RNA transcripts. With the HTBI primer set, the TCR CDR3 went through a first round of RT-PCR. Via MiXCR, TCRdb re-called the multiplex PCR reads, giving one row per CDR3 protein. The sample holds under 650,000 distinct CDR3 sequences, 15% to 20% seen once. Exclusion of patients followed from uncontrolled infection, other autoimmune disease, pregnancy or lactation. Clinical symptoms, serum thyroxine and TRAb, thyroid ultrasound and orbital computed tomography were used for the diagnoses. This clonotype was seen ten or more times.

The specimen sequenced was blood. V and J are TRBV20-1 and TRBJ2-3, with 7 nucleotides matching TRBD2. The sequence was collected from a woman between 25 and 40 years old with Graves' hyperthyroidism. For the CDR3, the DNA is TGCAGTGCTAGTGGGGCTAGCGGAGGGATGAGCAATACGCAGTATTTT. Amino acids: CSASGASGGMSNTQYF.